This TCR beta chain originates from a study of shared clonotypes between healthy human individuals. Whole-study context: Serving as donors were a couple of women and three men, whose ages spanned 18 to 49. Study results and limitations: Sampling included only blood; tissue repertoires likely differ.

As regards this clone: What it binds is not known.

Sorted-subset replicate PCR reactions were performed with about 210 ng DNA, corresponding to 25,000 to 35,000 T cell genomes. In the authors' methods: Filtering of immunoSEQ junctional sequences could not match full-length read filtering. This table comes from immunoSEQ multiplex PCR, and its TCRdb copy is limited to in-frame clones, with some not included. V and J calls and clone size are copied from that table; D and trimming were computed from the DNA. This sample has around 650,000 clones, with approximately 96% found just once. CD8 cells classed as naive were CD45RO-negative and positively selected for CCR7, excluding terminally differentiated effector memory CD45RA+ cells. This CDR3 spans 14 amino acids. V shed 1 base and J 7 bases; nucleotides not matched to a gene: 2. CDR1 and CDR2 (germline): LNHNV, YYDKDF (reference sequence).

The chain joins TRBV15 to TRBJ1-4; TRBD1 aligns across 8 bases. Sequencing was done on a sample of naive CD8+ T cells sorted from blood. The sequence was collected from a woman aged 25 to 39 in good health. The CDR3 is CATSRVRGPEKLFF. CDR3 DNA: TGTGCCACCAGCAGAGTCAGGGGGCCTGAAAAACTGTTTTTT. Looking up the rest from reference TRBV15 and TRBJ1-4 gives the full variable domain: DAMVIQNPRYQVTQFGKPVTLSCSQTLNHNVMYWYQQKSSQAPKLLFHYYDKDFNNEADTPDNFQSRRPNTSFCFLDIRSPGLGDTAMYLCATSRVRGPEKLFFGSGTQLSVL.